The clone carrying this T cell receptor (beta chain) was detected a few times. No antigen is known for it. This sample was taken from a study of post-analysis software for immune sequencing data. Across the study: Recorded disease courses covered relapsing-remitting, secondary progressive and progressive-relapsing multiple sclerosis. Some patients had no subtype annotation.

TCR beta cDNA libraries had unique molecular identifiers. The yield from roughly 1 to 10 million T cells was 500,000 or so cDNA molecules in total. MiXCR, applied by TCRdb to the PCR reads, yields one record per CDR3 protein. Here the sample spans approximately 660,000 distinct CDR3 sequences, 59% being singletons. CDR3 length: 14 amino acids. The V gene's germline CDR1 is MNHNY and CDR2 SVGAGI (reference sequence). The V and J ends lost 9 bases and 5 bases, in that order; junction bases with no gene match: 12. General study findings and limits: For normalized Chao1 diversity, multiple sclerosis patients scored significantly lower than controls did. Relative to controls, patients had a handful of TRBV segments at higher frequency, with TRBV5-6, TRBV5-1 and TRBV20-1 among these. Samples sharing a preparation batch grouped tightly together when assessed by F measure.

Sequenced sample: blood. The chain has TRBV6-6 and TRBJ2-5, with 7 nucleotides matching TRBD1. The clonotype comes from a girl aged 2 to 9 with multiple sclerosis. CDR3 nucleotides: TGTGCCAGTAGTCCGCGACAGGGCGGCGAGACCCAGTACTTC. The encoded protein is CASSPRQGGETQYF.